This T cell receptor beta chain is from a study of T cell changes during pregnancy in multiple sclerosis. Produced via immunoSEQ multiplex PCR; TCRdb's table is partial and in-frame only. This sample has about 100,000 clones, with under 95% found just once. Trimming left V 7 bases short and J 4 bases short, with 14 bases between. The CDR3 is made up of 13 amino acids. Germline V gene data show CDR1 as SQVTM and CDR2 as ANQGSEA. The V call is TRBV29-1, the J call TRBJ2-1; no reliable D call. This TCR was sampled from a female donor with multiple sclerosis, enrolled in a pregnancy study. Here the sequenced sample was peripheral blood, taken after pregnancy. CDR3 residues: CSAGPGGYNEQFF. The CDR3 bases are TGCAGCGCAGGCCCCGGTGGATACAATGAGCAGTTCTTC.